This entry lists 16 T cell receptor beta chains sequenced from one sample in a study of blood T cell repertoires in COVID-19 (dated by TCRdb to 2020 to 2022). Library construction relied on the immunoSEQ multiplex PCR assay. This immuneACCESS table, as held by TCRdb, lists in-frame sequences with V and J called but not all clones. Of the missing ones, under half trace to an unresolved V gene in checked studies; the others have no known cause. This sample gives about 210,000 clones in total; under 95% of them show up just once. Together, the top ten hold more than 0.95% of the sample. The specimen was peripheral blood. These receptor sequences come from a man aged 25 to 45 with acute or convalescent COVID-19.

V usage is TRBV28 and J usage is TRBJ2-7; D unresolved. CDR1 is MDHEN and CDR2 is SYDVKM in the germline V gene. There are 11 residues in the CDR3. V lost 8 bases, J lost 3 bases, and 8 bases lay in between. This CDR3 is CASGSLYEQYF. CDR3 bases: TGTGCCAGCGGTTCCCTCTACGAGCAGTACTTC.

This sequence joins TRBV5-1 and TRBJ2-7; D possibly corresponds to TRBD2 (6 bases). The germline V gene has CDR1 SGHRS and CDR2 YFSETQ. Deletions cut 4 bases from V and 5 bases from J, with 19 bases between. CDR3 length: 15 residues. CDR3 sequence: CASSPGRSGVDEQYF. For the CDR3, the DNA is TGCGCCAGCAGCCCGGGGAGGTCGGGGGTGGACGAGCAGTACTTC.

This CDR3 is CASSRGQGRISQPQHF. The CDR3 DNA sequence: TGTGCCAGCAGCCGGGGACAGGGGAGGATTAGTCAGCCCCAGCATTTT. The chain has TRBV5-8 and TRBJ1-5; 10 bases align to TRBD1. The CDR3 covers 16 residues. CDR1 SGHTS and CDR2 YDEGEE come from the germline V gene. V lost 4 bases to trimming and J lost 6 bases; unmatched junction nucleotides: 10.

In nucleotides, the CDR3 is TGTGCCAGCATGGGACAGGGGAGCCAGCCCCAGCATTTT. Its translation: CASMGQGSQPQHF. The V call is TRBV2, the J call TRBJ1-5, with 10 nucleotides matching TRBD1. The germline V gene has CDR1 SNHLY and CDR2 FYNNEI. The CDR3 has 13 residues. J was trimmed by 7 bases and V by 7 bases; bases with no gene match: 4.

The chain links TRBV27 to TRBJ2-5; perhaps TRBD2 as D (7 bases). V lost 8 bases to trimming and J lost 5 bases, with 27 bases between them. Germline V gives CDR1 MNHEY, CDR2 SMNVEV (reference sequence). This CDR3 is 17 amino acids long. The CDR3 sequence: CASGILGGAPGIETQYF. The CDR3 region has the DNA TGTGCCAGCGGGATACTGGGGGGGGCCCCCGGGATCGAGACCCAGTACTTC.

The rearrangement joins TRBV5-8 to TRBJ1-1; the D is unclear. This CDR3 spans 15 amino acids. Deletions cut 4 bases from V and 1 base from J, with 14 bases between. Germline loops: CDR1 SGHTS, CDR2 YDEGEE. CDR3 in amino acids: CASSARRGGNTEAFF. In DNA form, the CDR3 reads TGTGCCAGCAGCGCACGGCGGGGTGGGAACACTGAAGCTTTCTTT.

The chain joins TRBV5-8 to TRBJ2-7; perhaps TRBD1 as D (6 bases). This CDR3 region has 16 residues. Germline V gene sequence: CDR1 SGHTS, CDR2 YDEGEE. Between the trimmed V and J ends, which lost 2 bases and 1 base, there was a span of 16 bases. DNA for the CDR3: TGTGCCAGCAGCTTCTTTAGGGGGAGTTCGTCCTACGAGCAGTACTTC. The encoded protein is CASSFFRGSSSYEQYF.

This chain connects TRBV28 to TRBJ2-3, with 7 bases aligning to TRBD2. CDR1 is MDHEN, CDR2 SYDVKM, per germline. The CDR3 runs to 15 residues. V lost 2 bases, J lost 0 bases, and 2 bases stayed unmatched. The CDR3 bases are TGTGCCAGCAGTTTAGCGGGGGATAGCACAGATACGCAGTATTTT. This translates into CASSLAGDSTDTQYF.

CDR3 sequence (DNA): TGTGCCAGCAGTTCCGGAGTCTATGGCTACACCTTC. Amino acid sequence: CASSSGVYGYTF. The chain carries TRBV12-3 or TRBV12-4 and TRBJ1-2; the D is unclear. V lost 4 bases to trimming and J lost 4 bases, with 7 bases between them. This CDR3 is 12 amino acids long.

The chain uses TRBV7-8 and TRBJ2-2; 11 positions match TRBD1. J gave up 6 bases and V 7 bases, and 10 bases lay outside the gene matches. The CDR3 is 16 amino acids. Germline CDR1 reads SGHVS; CDR2 reads FQNEAQ. CDR3 nucleotides: TGTGCCAGCATCCTTGAGAGGACAGGGGGCCCCGGGGAGCTGTTTTTT. As protein: CASILERTGGPGELFF.

The chain couples TRBV28 to TRBJ1-2; unclear D gene. The CDR3 extends over 13 amino acids. V lost 5 bases and J lost 2, with 9 bases in between. The V gene's germline CDR1 is MDHEN and CDR2 SYDVKM. As DNA, the CDR3 is TGTGCCAGCAGTCCGCCTACCAACTATGGCTACACCTTC. It specifies CASSPPTNYGYTF.

The CDR3 nucleotides are TGTGCCAGCAGCTTAGGGACAGCTGGAAACACCATATATTTT. Amino acids: CASSLGTAGNTIYF. The gene calls are TRBV7-9 and TRBJ1-3, with D possibly TRBD1 on 6 matching bases. This CDR3 has 14 amino acids. V lost 1 base, J lost 2 bases, and 6 bases lay in between. Germline-derived CDR1 and CDR2 are SEHNR and FQNEAQ (reference sequence).

This clone was detected once. The chain is built from TRBV29-1 and TRBJ2-1; 13 bases line up with TRBD2. Germline V gives CDR1 SQVTM, CDR2 ANQGSEA. The J segment lost 4 bases and the V segment lost 7 bases, leaving 7 bases of the junction unmatched. The CDR3 totals 15 residues. CDR3 in amino acids: CSGTSGGATYNEQFF. The CDR3 DNA reads TGCAGCGGAACTAGCGGGGGGGCTACTTACAATGAGCAGTTCTTC.

The rearrangement links TRBV7-2 to TRBJ2-7; 8 bases fit TRBD1. Germline CDR1 SGHTA, CDR2 FQGNSA. CDR3 size: 14 residues. Unmatched junction bases numbered 11, after V lost 7 bases and J lost 6 bases. The CDR3 region is CASNQDRAFPEQYF. CDR3 sequence (DNA): TGTGCCAGCAATCAGGACAGGGCCTTCCCCGAGCAGTACTTC. The full variable domain, rest sourced from reference TRBV7-2 and TRBJ2-7, is GAGVSQSPSNKVTEKGKDVELRCDPISGHTALYWYRQSLGQGLEFLIYFQGNSAPDKSGLPSDRFSAERTGGSVSTLTIQRTQQEDSAVYLCASNQDRAFPEQYFGPGTRLTVT.

This rearrangement joins TRBV9 to TRBJ2-1, with 8 bases fitting TRBD1. The CDR3 has 15 residues. V was clipped by 2 bases and J by 5 bases; unmatched bases: 6. CDR1 and CDR2 from the germline V gene are SGDLS and YYNGEE. The CDR3 spells CASSVAQGANNEQFF. For the CDR3, the DNA is TGTGCCAGCAGCGTGGCTCAGGGGGCAAACAATGAGCAGTTCTTC.

The V call is TRBV30, the J call TRBJ2-1, with a possible D match to TRBD2 (5 bases). This CDR3 contains 15 residues. The V gene lost 2 bases and the J gene lost 3 bases, with 14 bases spanning the gap. Germline V gene data show CDR1 as GTSNPN and CDR2 as SVGIG (reference sequence). The CDR3 DNA sequence: TGTGCCTGGAGTTTCTGGACCAGCGGCTACAATGAGCAGTTCTTC. Its protein is CAWSFWTSGYNEQFF.